This TCR beta chain was documented in a study of CXCR3-negative and CXCR3-positive naive CD8 T cells (dated by TCRdb to between 2017 and 2020). As for the study more broadly: In total, 110 million to 150 million TRB reads were obtained, corresponding to roughly 1.5 +/- 0.3 million reads per library. Data from 11 donors, pooled across two independent experiments, went into the diversity and physicochemical repertoire analyses. The TRBV-TRBJ cluster analysis covered naive subsets from 5 donors and memory cells from 3 donors.

Spanning cysteine to phenylalanine, the CDR3 consists of 14 amino acids. No DNA is listed. From a lookup of the germline V gene, CDR1 and CDR2 are MDHEN and SYDVKM. For each CD8+ T cell subset, flow sorting was done in triplicate, and under 350,000 cells per subset went directly into RLT lysis buffer. To exclude memory contaminants, naive CD8+ T cells were stringently defined as CD45RO-CCR7+CD27+CD95-. Peripheral blood mononuclear cells were isolated from buffy coats using standard density gradient centrifugation. A FACSAria III was used to flow-sort naive CXCR3-negative and CXCR3-positive CD8+ T cells. An RNeasy Mini Kit was used to extract total RNA from the sorted cells. Sequencing used a NextSeq 550. The Human TCR Profiling Kit (MiLaboratory) was used to prepare UMI-labeled 5' RACE TRB cDNA libraries. cDNA synthesis used the entire amount of extracted RNA, and PCR amplification then used the entire amount of cDNA produced. The libraries were made side by side, with each library going through the same number of PCR cycles. In the paper's pipeline: MIGEC and MiXCR extracted about 53,000 +/- 10,000 unique UMI-labeled TRB cDNA molecules per library, requiring at least two reads per UMI. Each library averaged about 40,000 +/- 10,000 functional in-frame TRB CDR3 nucleotide clonotypes without stop codons. After downsampling to 5000 UMI-labeled TRB molecules per sample, diversity metrics, including normalized Shannon-Wiener and Chao1, were computed in VDJtools. VDJtools was used to calculate clonotype-size-weighted physicochemical properties of the central five CDR3 residues, namely interaction energy, strength, volume and Kidera factor 4. The reads were reprocessed in TCRdb, with one entry per CDR3 protein sequence and no accompanying DNA. These V and J calls are TCRdb output, not the study's own analysis. This sample's listing comprises 75,000 to 100,000 distinct CDR3 sequences. The ten largest clones capture 1.6% of the sample.

Beyond this particular receptor, the publication reports: TRB CDR3s from CXCR3-positive naive cells showed higher hydrophobicity (lower Kidera factor 4), lower energy, and higher strength and volume indices than CXCR3-negative naive cells. Freshly isolated PBMCs were used for most assays because CXCR3 expression partially decreased after cryopreservation. Because surface CD5, which is linked to self-reactivity in mice, was comparable between the naive subsets, TCR interaction strength was also inferred from TRB CDR3 physicochemical properties. Similar TRBV-TRBJ usage was shown by naive CXCR3-negative and CXCR3-positive cells from the same donor, whereas distinct patterns were shown by memory cells. Comparably high repertoire diversity was found in both naive subsets, whereas much lower repertoire diversity was found in memory CD8+ T cells.

Remarks on this clonotype: This clone's antigen is unknown.

The clonotype comes from a human donor in good health. Some clones in this sample may be carry-over from other donors' samples. The receptor chain draws on TRBV28 and TRBJ2-2. Sequencing used naive CXCR3- CD8+ T cells from blood. This sample's cell subset or site label indicates: CD45RO-CCR7+CD27+CD95- naive CD8+ T cells lacking CXCR3 (TNR3-). The CDR3 reads CASSLWQLTGELFF.